The clone carrying this T cell receptor beta chain was seen a few times. This sample was taken from a study of CDR3 diversity in severe acne. Each CDR3 protein is one row after TCRdb ran MiXCR on the PCR reads. The sample has around 94,000 distinct CDR3 sequences, roughly 51% seen once. Deletions cut 5 bases from V and 5 bases from J, with 12 bases between. Germline CDR1 is SGHVS and CDR2 is FQNEAQ. The CDR3 is 13 amino acids. The chain combines TRBV7-8 with TRBJ2-5, with D possibly matching TRBD2 (5 bases). The receptor comes from a male donor with acne. Specimen: blood. CDR3 sequence (DNA): TGTGCCAGCAGCACCGTCGGCGGGGAGACCCAGTACTTC. Translating it yields CASSTVGGETQYF. Drawing the rest from reference TRBV7-8 and TRBJ2-5, the complete variable domain is GAGVSQSPRYKVAKRGQDVALRCDPISGHVSLFWYQQALGQGPEFLTYFQNEAQLDKSGLPSDRFFAERPEGSVSTLKIQRTQQEDSAVYLCASSTVGGETQYFGPGTRLLVL.